The 9 T cell receptor beta chains given below trace back to one sample, sequenced in a study (dated by TCRdb to between 2015 and 2016). Receptors were amplified or captured by 5' RACE. The sequencing machine was an Illumina MiSeq. TCRdb reanalyzed the raw reads on its own, using fastp at Q25 for trimming and MiXCR for clone calling, and kept in-frame beta chains. Rows with one shared CDR3 protein collapse into an entry with the most common genes and DNA. The sample data list about 43,000 distinct CDR3 sequences, and roughly a fifth of these were observed just once. The ten largest clones take up about 4.5% of the sample. CD4+CD25+CD127-/low cells were isolated as Tregs. The sample was Tregs sorted from a lymph node. Receptors originate from a female donor with breast cancer.

To note about this clonotype: Likely a read error: the CDR3 ends without its conserved phenylalanine or tryptophan. The rearrangement uses TRBV5-6 and TRBJ1-5; 7 bases match TRBD1. The germline V gene has CDR1 SGHDT and CDR2 YYEEEE. This CDR3 is built from 14 residues. This CDR3 is CASGFYRGNQPQHI. DNA for the CDR3: TGTGCCAGCGGCTTTTACAGGGGTAATCAGCCCCAGCATATT.

This clonotype was detected many times. The V call is TRBV7-9, the J call TRBJ2-1; TRBD1 might be the D (5 bases). Per the germline V gene, CDR1 is SEHNR and CDR2 is FQNEAQ (reference sequence). Trimming took 1 base from V and 5 from J, leaving 12 bases between them. There are 15 residues in the CDR3. The CDR3 DNA sequence: TGTGCCAGCAGCTTAGTTCGCGACAGCAACAATGAGCAGTTCTTC. Translation: CASSLVRDSNNEQFF.

This clonotype was seen only a few times. The V call is TRBV28, the J call TRBJ2-5; D may be TRBD1 (5 bases). V lost 3 bases and J lost 1, with 9 bases in between. Germline V CDR1 and CDR2: MDHEN, SYDVKM. This CDR3 is built from 14 residues. The CDR3 region has the DNA TGTGCCAGCAGTTTCGTACAGGTCCAAGAGACCCAGTACTTC. Its protein product is CASSFVQVQETQYF. The full variable domain, with the rest looked up from reference TRBV28 and TRBJ2-5, is DVKVTQSSRYLVKRTGEKVFLECVQDMDHENMFWYRQDPGLGLRLIYFSYDVKMKEKGDIPEGYSVSREKKERFSLILESASTNQTSMYLCASSFVQVQETQYFGPGTRLLVL.

This clonotype was recorded a few times. The chain joins TRBV27 to TRBJ2-7; 10 bases agree with TRBD1. Germline V gene sequence: CDR1 MNHEY, CDR2 SMNVEV (reference sequence). Unmatched junction bases numbered 10, after V lost 6 bases and J lost 5 bases. This CDR3 contains 15 residues. CDR3 DNA: TGTGCCAGCAGCGACCGGGACAGGGGATGGCACGAGCAGTACTTC. Its protein product is CASSDRDRGWHEQYF.

The J gene is TRBJ2-2, the V gene TRBV6-5, with D unclear. CDR1 is MNHEY, CDR2 SVGAGI, per germline. CDR3 length equals 15 residues. Trimming left V 3 bases short and J 1 base short, with 9 bases between. The DNA for the CDR3 is TGTGCCAGCAGTTATCGGTCACAGAACACCGGGGAGCTGTTTTTT. This encodes CASSYRSQNTGELFF.

This clonotype was seen only a few times. The V call is TRBV4-1, the J call TRBJ2-3, with no clear D. Germline V gene lookup returns CDR1 MGHRA and CDR2 YSYEKL. The CDR3 contains 13 residues. V was trimmed by 5 bases and J by 1 base, leaving 7 bases between them. The CDR3 bases are TGCGCCAGCAGCTACCACCGCACAGATACGCAGTATTTT. This sequence encodes CASSYHRTDTQYF.

There are a few counts of this clonotype. This chain uses TRBV5-1 with TRBJ2-3; TRBD2 matches 8 bases. The CDR3 runs to 16 residues. V was pared by 0 bases and J by 3 bases, with 6 bases of the junction left unmatched. Per germline, CDR1 SGHRS and CDR2 YFSETQ. CDR3 coding DNA: TGCGCCAGCAGCTTGGAACTGGGACTAGTAACAGATACGCAGTATTTT. Residues: CASSLELGLVTDTQYF.

This clonotype has more than one count but fewer than ten. V is TRBV5-5 and J is TRBJ2-1; 8 positions agree with TRBD2. CDR3 size: 13 residues. The junction had 2 bases not matched to a gene; V was cut back by 2 bases and J by 7 bases. CDR1 is SGHKS and CDR2 is YYEKEE in the germline V gene (reference sequence). This CDR3 is CASSFSGKNEQFF. The DNA for the CDR3 is TGTGCCAGCAGCTTTAGCGGGAAGAATGAGCAGTTCTTC.

Comments on this clonotype: A read error may be the cause here, since a much bigger clone is one base away. V is TRBV10-2 and J is TRBJ2-1; D is unresolved. The CDR3 runs to 13 residues. Germline V gives CDR1 WSHSY, CDR2 SAAADI. The V end was cut by 6 bases, the J end by 4 bases, with 10 bases between. Here the CDR3 DNA reads TGCGCCAGCAGACGGATAGGTTACAATGAGCAGTTCTTC. It translates to CASRRIGYNEQFF.